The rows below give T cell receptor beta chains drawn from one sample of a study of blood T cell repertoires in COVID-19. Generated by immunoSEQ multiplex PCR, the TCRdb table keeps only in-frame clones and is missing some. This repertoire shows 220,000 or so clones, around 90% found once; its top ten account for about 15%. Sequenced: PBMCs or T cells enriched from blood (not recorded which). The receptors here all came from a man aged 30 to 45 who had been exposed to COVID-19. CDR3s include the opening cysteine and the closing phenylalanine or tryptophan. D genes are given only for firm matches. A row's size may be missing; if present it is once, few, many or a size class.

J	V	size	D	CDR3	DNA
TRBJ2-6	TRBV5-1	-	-	CASTTASGSGANVLTF	TGCGCCAGCACGACAGCCTCGGGCTCTGGGGCCAACGTCCTGACTTTC
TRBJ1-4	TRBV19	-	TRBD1	CASSAQTGRNEKLFF	TGTGCCAGTAGTGCCCAGACAGGGCGTAATGAAAAACTGTTTTTT
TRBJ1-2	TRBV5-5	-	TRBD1	CASSEDRGGGYGYTF	TGTGCCAGCAGCGAAGACAGGGGAGGGGGTTATGGCTACACCTTC
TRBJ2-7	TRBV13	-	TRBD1	CASSLGQQGYEQYF	TGTGCCAGCAGCTTGGGACAGCAGGGTTACGAGCAGTACTTC
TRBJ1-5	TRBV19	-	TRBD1	CASSTSGTGGNQPQHF	TGTGCCAGTAGTACCAGCGGGACAGGTGGCAATCAGCCCCAGCATTTT
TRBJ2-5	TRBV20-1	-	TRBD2	CSASTPRGASGGAWETQYF	TGCAGTGCTAGTACCCCCAGGGGGGCTAGCGGGGGGGCATGGGAGACCCAGTACTTC
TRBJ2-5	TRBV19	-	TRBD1	CASSKGTGPRTQYF	TGTGCCAGTAGTAAAGGGACAGGCCCAAGGACCCAGTACTTC
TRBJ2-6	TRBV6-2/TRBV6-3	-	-	CASSYDSPYSGANVLTF	TGTGCCAGCAGTTACGACAGCCCCTACTCTGGGGCCAACGTCCTGACTTTC
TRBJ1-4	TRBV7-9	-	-	CASSFSGTNEKLFF	TGTGCCAGCAGCTTTTCGGGAACTAATGAAAAACTGTTTTTT
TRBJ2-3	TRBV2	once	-	CASRETGNTDTQYF	TGTGCCAGCAGGGAGACGGGGAACACAGATACGCAGTATTTT
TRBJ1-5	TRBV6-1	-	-	CASSEGRDQPQHF	TGTGCCAGCAGTGAAGGGAGAGATCAGCCCCAGCATTTT
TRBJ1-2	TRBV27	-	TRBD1	CASSFSGTGAYGYTF	TGTGCCAGCAGTTTTTCAGGGACAGGGGCCTATGGCTACACCTTC